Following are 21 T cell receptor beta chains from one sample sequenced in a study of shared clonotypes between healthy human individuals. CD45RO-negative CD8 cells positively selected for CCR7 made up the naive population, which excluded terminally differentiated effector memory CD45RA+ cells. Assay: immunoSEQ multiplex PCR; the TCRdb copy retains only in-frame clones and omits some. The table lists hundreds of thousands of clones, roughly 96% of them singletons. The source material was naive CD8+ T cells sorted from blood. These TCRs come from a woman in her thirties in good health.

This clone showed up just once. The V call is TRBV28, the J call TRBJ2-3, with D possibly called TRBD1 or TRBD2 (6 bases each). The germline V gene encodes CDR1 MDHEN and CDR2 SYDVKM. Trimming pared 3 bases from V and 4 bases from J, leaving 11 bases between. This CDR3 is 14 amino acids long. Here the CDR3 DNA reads TGTGCCAGCAGTTTCCGGGGGCAAGCAGATACGCAGTATTTT. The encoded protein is CASSFRGQADTQYF. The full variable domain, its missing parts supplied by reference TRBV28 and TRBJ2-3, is DVKVTQSSRYLVKRTGEKVFLECVQDMDHENMFWYRQDPGLGLRLIYFSYDVKMKEKGDIPEGYSVSREKKERFSLILESASTNQTSMYLCASSFRGQADTQYFGPGTRLTVL.

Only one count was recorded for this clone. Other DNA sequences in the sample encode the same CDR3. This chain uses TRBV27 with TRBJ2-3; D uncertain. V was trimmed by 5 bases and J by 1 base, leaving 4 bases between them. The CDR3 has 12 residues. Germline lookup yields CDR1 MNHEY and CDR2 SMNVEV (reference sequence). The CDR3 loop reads CASSPGTDTQYF. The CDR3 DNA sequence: TGTGCCAGCAGTCCAGGCACAGATACGCAGTATTTT.

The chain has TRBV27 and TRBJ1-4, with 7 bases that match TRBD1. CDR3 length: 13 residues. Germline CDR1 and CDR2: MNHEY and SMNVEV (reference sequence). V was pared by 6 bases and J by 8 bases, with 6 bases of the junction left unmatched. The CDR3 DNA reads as TGTGCCAGCAGACAGGGGCACATCGAAAAACTGTTTTTT. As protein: CASRQGHIEKLFF.

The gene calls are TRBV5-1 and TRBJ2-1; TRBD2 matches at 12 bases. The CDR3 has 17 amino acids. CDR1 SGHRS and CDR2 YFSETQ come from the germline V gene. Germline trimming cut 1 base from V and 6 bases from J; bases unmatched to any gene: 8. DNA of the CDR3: TGCGCCAGCAGCTTGATGGGGACTAGCGGGTTTGGCAATGAGCAGTTCTTC. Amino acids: CASSLMGTSGFGNEQFF.

Here the CDR3 reads CASSSVQGSPYGYTF. In nucleotides, the CDR3 is TGTGCCAGCAGCTCTGTTCAGGGGAGCCCCTATGGCTACACCTTC. The V and J genes are TRBV9 and TRBJ1-2; possibly TRBD1 for D (6 bases). Trimming left V 4 bases short and J 4 bases short, with 17 bases between. CDR1 is SGDLS and CDR2 is YYNGEE in the germline V gene. The CDR3 is made up of 15 amino acids.

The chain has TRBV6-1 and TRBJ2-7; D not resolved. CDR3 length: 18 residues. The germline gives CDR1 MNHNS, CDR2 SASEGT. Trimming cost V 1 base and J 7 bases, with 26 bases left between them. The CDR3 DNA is TGTGCCAGCAGTGAAGGGCTTTATTCCAACGCCCCCGATACTGAGCAGTACTTC. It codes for CASSEGLYSNAPDTEQYF.

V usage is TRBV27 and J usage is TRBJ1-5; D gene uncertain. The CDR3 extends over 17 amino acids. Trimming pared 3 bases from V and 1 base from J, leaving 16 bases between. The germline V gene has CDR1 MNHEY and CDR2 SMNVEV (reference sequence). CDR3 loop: CASSFPPGSGSNQPQHF. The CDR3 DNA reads TGTGCCAGCAGTTTTCCCCCGGGATCCGGGAGCAATCAGCCCCAGCATTTT.

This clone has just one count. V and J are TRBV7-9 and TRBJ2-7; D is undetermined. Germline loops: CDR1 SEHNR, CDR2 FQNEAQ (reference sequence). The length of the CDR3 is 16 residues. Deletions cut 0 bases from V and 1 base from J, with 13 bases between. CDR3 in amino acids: CASSLASTDVSYEQYF. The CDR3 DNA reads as TGTGCCAGCAGCTTAGCTAGCACCGATGTATCCTACGAGCAGTACTTC.

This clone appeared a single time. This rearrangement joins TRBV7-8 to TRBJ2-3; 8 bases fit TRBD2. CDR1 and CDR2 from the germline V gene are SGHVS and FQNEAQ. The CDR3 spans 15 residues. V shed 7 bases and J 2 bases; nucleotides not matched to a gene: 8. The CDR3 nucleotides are TGTGCCAGCATTCCTTTAGCGGGGAACACAGATACGCAGTATTTT. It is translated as CASIPLAGNTDTQYF. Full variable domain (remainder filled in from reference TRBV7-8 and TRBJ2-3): GAGVSQSPRYKVAKRGQDVALRCDPISGHVSLFWYQQALGQGPEFLTYFQNEAQLDKSGLPSDRFFAERPEGSVSTLKIQRTQQEDSAVYLCASIPLAGNTDTQYFGPGTRLTVL.

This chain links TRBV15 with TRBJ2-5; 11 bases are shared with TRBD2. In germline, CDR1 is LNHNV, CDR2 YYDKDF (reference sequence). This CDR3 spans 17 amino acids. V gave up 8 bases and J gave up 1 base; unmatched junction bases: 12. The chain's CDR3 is CATRQVHSGGVQETQYF. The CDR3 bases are TGTGCCACCCGCCAGGTCCATAGCGGGGGGGTCCAAGAGACCCAGTACTTC.

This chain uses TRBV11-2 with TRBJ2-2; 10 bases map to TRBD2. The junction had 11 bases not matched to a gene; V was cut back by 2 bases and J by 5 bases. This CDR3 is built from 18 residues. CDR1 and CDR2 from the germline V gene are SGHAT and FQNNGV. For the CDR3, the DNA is TGTGCCAGCAGCTTATGGGGAGCGGGAGGGCCCCGAACCGGGGAGCTGTTTTTT. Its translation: CASSLWGAGGPRTGELFF.

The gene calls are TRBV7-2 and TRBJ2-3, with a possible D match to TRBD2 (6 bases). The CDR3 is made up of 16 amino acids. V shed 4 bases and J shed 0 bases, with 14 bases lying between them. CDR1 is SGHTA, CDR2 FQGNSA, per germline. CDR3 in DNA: TGTGCCAGCAGCTCGGCCGGGACTCTCAGCACAGATACGCAGTATTTT. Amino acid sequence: CASSSAGTLSTDTQYF.

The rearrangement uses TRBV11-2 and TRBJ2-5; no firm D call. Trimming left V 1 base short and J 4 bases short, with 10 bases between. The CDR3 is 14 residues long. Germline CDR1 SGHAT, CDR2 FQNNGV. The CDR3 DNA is TGTGCCAGCAGCTTAGCCCCCGCACGAGAGACCCAGTACTTC. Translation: CASSLAPARETQYF.

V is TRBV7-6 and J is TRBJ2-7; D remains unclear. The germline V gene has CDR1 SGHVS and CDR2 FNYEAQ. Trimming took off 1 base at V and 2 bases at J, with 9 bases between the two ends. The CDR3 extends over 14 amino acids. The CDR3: CASSLGTTTYEQYF. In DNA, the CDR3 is TGTGCCAGCAGCTTAGGCACGACCACCTACGAGCAGTACTTC. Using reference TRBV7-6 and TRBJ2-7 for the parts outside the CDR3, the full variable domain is GAGVSQSPRYKVTKRGQDVALRCDPISGHVSLYWYRQALGQGPEFLTYFNYEAQQDKSGLPNDRFSAERPEGSISTLTIQRTEQRDSAMYRCASSLGTTTYEQYFGPGTRLTVT.

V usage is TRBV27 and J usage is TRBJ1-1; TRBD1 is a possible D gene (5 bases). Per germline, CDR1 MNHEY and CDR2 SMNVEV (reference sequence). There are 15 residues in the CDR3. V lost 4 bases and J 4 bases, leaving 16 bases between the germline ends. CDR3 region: CASSSRGTMTTEAFF. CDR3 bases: TGTGCCAGCAGTTCCCGTGGGACCATGACCACTGAAGCTTTCTTT.

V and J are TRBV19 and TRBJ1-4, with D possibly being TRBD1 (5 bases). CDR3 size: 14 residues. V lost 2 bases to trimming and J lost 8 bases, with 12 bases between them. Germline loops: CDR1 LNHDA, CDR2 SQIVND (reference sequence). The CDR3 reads CASSIIGAGEKLFF. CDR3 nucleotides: TGTGCCAGTAGTATAATAGGGGCGGGAGAAAAACTGTTTTTT.

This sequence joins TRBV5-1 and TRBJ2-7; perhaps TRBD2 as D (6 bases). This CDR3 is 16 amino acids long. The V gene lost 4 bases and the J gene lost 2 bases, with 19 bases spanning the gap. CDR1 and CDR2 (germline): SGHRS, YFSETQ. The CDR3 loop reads CASSSPLSGSPYEQYF. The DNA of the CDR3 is TGCGCCAGCAGCAGCCCCCTCAGCGGGTCACCCTACGAGCAGTACTTC.

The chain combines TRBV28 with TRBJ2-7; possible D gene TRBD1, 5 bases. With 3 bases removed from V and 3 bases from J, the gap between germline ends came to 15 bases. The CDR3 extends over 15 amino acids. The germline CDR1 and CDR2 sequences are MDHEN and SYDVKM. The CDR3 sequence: CASSLGPHPLYEQYF. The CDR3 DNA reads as TGTGCCAGCAGTTTGGGGCCACATCCCCTCTACGAGCAGTACTTC.

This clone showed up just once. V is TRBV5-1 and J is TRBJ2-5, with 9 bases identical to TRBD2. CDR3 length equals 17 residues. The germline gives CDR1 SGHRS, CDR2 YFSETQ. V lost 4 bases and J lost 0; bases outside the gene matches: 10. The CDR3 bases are TGCGCCAGCAGCCCTTTACTAGCGGGCAAAGACCAAGAGACCCAGTACTTC. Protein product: CASSPLLAGKDQETQYF.

The CDR3 here is CASSLETSGNEQFF. The DNA for the CDR3 is TGTGCCAGCAGCTTGGAAACTAGCGGCAATGAGCAGTTCTTC. The chain has TRBV13 and TRBJ2-1, with TRBD2 identical over 8 bases. Germline lookup yields CDR1 PRHDT and CDR2 FYEKMQ (reference sequence). J was trimmed by 6 bases and V by 3 bases; bases with no gene match: 4. There are 14 residues in the CDR3.

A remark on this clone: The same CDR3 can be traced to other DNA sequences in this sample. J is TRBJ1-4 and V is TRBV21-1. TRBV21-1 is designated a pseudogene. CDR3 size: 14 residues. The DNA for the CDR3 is TGTGCCAGCAGCAAAAGGCCAGATGGGGAAAAACTGTTTTTT. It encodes CASSKRPDGEKLFF.